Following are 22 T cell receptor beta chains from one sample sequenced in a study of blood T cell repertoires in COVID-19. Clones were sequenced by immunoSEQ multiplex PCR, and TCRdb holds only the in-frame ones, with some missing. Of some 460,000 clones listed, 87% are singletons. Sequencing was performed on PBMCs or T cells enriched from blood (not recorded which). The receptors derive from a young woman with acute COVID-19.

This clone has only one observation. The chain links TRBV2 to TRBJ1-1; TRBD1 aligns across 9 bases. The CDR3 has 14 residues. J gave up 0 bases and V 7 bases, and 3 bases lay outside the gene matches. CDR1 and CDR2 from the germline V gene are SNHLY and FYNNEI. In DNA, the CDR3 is TGTGCCAGCACCCGGGACAGGGTGAACACTGAAGCTTTCTTT. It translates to CASTRDRVNTEAFF.

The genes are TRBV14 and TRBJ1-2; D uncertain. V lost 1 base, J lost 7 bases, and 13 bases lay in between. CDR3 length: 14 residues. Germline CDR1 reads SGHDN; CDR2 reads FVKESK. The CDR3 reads CASSQVGGLGGYTF. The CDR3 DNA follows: TGTGCCAGCAGCCAAGTAGGCGGCTTAGGTGGCTACACCTTC.

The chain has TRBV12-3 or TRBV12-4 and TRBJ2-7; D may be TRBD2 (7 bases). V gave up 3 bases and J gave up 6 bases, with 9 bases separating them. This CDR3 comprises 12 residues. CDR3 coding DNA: TGTGCCAGCAGTTTGGCGGGGGCCGAGCAGTACTTC. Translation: CASSLAGAEQYF.

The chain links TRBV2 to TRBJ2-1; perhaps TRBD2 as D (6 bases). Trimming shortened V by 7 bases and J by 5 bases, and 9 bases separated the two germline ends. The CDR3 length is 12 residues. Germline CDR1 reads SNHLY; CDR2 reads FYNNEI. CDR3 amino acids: CASNRENNEQFF. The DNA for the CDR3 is TGTGCCAGCAACCGGGAGAACAATGAGCAGTTCTTC.

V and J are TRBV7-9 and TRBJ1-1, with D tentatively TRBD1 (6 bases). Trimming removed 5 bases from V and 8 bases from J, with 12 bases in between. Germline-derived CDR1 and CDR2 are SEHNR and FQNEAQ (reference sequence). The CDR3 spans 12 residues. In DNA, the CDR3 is TGTGCCAGCAGCACGTCCGGGACAGAAGCTTTCTTT. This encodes CASSTSGTEAFF. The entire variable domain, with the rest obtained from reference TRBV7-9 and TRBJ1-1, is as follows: DTGVSQNPRHKITKRGQNVTFRCDPISEHNRLYWYRQTLGQGPEFLTYFQNEAQLEKSRLLSDRFSAERPKGSFSTLEIQRTEQGDSAMYLCASSTSGTEAFFGQGTRLTVV.

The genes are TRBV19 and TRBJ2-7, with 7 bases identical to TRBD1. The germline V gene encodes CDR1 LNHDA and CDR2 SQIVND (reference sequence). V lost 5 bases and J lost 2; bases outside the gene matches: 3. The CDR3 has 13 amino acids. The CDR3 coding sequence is TGTGCCAGTAGTCTCGGGACAGCCTACGAGCAGTACTTC. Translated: CASSLGTAYEQYF.

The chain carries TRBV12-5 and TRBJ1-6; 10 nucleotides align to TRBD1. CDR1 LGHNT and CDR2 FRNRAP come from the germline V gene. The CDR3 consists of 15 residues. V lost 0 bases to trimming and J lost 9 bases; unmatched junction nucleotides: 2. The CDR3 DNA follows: TGTGCTAGTGGTTTGGTACGGACAGGGGGTTCACCCCTCCACTTT. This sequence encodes CASGLVRTGGSPLHF.

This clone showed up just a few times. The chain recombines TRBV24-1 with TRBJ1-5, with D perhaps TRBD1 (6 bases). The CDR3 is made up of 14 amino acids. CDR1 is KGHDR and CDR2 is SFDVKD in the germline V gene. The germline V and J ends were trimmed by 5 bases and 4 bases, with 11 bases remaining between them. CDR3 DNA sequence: TGTGCCACCAGTGGGGCAGGGGAAAATCAGCCCCAGCATTTT. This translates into CATSGAGENQPQHF.

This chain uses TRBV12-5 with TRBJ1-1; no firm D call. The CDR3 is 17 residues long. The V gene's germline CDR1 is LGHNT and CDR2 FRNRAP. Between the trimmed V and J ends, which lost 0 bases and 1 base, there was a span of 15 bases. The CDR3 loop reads CASGLVLSRQENTEAFF. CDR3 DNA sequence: TGTGCTAGTGGTTTGGTATTGTCCCGACAAGAGAACACTGAAGCTTTCTTT.

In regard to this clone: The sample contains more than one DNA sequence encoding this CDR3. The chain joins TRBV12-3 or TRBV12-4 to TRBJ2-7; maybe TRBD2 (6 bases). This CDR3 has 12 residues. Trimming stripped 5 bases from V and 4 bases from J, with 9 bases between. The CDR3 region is CASSTGGYEQYF. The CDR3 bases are TGTGCCAGCAGTACCGGGGGATACGAGCAGTACTTC.

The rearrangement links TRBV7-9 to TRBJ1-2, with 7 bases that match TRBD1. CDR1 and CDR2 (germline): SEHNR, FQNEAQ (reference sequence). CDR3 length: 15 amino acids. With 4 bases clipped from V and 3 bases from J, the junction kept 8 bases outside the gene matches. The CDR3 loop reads CASSSTGVADYGYTF. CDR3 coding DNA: TGTGCCAGCAGCTCCACAGGGGTGGCAGACTATGGCTACACCTTC.

The CDR3: CSVVRRGTDYGYTF. The CDR3 DNA reads TGCAGCGTTGTCAGGAGGGGCACCGACTATGGCTACACCTTC. The V call is TRBV29-1, the J call TRBJ1-2; D possibly corresponds to TRBD1 (5 bases). CDR3 size: 14 residues. Per the germline V gene, CDR1 is SQVTM and CDR2 is ANQGSEA. Deletions cut 4 bases from V and 3 bases from J, with 15 bases between.

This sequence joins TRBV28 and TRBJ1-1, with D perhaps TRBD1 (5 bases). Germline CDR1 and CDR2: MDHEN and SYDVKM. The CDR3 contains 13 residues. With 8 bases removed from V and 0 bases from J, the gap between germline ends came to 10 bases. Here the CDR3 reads CASGGHMNTEAFF. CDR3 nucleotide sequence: TGTGCCAGCGGCGGACACATGAACACTGAAGCTTTCTTT.

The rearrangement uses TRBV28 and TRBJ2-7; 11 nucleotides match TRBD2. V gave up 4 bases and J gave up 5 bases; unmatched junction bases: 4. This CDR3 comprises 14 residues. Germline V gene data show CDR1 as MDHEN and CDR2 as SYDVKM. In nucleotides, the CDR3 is TGTGCCAGCAGTTCGCTAGCGGGAGGTCACGAGCAGTACTTC. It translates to CASSSLAGGHEQYF.

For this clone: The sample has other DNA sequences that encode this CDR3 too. The CDR3 reads CASSPGQGHGYTF. CDR3 nucleotides: TGTGCCAGCTCACCGGGGCAGGGGCATGGCTACACCTTC. The chain carries TRBV18 and TRBJ1-2; a possible D gene is TRBD1 (6 bases). This CDR3 is 13 amino acids long. Per germline, CDR1 KGHSH and CDR2 LQKENI. V dropped 3 bases and J dropped 6 bases, with 11 bases sitting between them. The full variable domain, with the rest looked up from reference TRBV18 and TRBJ1-2, is NAGVMQNPRHLVRRRGQEARLRCSPMKGHSHVYWYRQLPEEGLKFMVYLQKENIIDESGMPKERFSAEFPKEGPSILRIQQVVRGDSAAYFCASSPGQGHGYTFGSGTRLTVV.

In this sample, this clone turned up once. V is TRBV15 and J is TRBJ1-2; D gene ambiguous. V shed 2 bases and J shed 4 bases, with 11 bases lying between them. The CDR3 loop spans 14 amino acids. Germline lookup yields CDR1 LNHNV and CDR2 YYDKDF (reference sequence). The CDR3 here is CATSRIGGIYGYTF. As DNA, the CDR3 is TGTGCCACCAGCAGAATTGGAGGGATCTATGGCTACACCTTC.

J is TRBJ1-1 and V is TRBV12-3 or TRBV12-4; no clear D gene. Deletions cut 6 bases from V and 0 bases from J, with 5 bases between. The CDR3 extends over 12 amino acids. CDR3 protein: CASSRMNTEAFF. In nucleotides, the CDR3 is TGTGCCAGCAGCAGGATGAACACTGAAGCTTTCTTT.

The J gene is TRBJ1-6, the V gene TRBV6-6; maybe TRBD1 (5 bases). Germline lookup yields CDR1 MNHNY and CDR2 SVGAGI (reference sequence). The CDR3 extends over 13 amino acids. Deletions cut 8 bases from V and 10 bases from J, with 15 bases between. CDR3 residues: CASLRGIDSPLHF. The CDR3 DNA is TGTGCCAGCTTAAGGGGTATCGACTCACCCCTCCACTTT.

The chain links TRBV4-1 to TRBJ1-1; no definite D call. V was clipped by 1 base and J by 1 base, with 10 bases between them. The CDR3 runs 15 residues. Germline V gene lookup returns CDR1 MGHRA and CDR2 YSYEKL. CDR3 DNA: TGCGCCAGCAGCCAAGGGCACGGCGGGAACACTGAAGCTTTCTTT. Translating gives CASSQGHGGNTEAFF.

The CDR3 here is CASSSQSGENEKLFF. The CDR3 DNA sequence: TGCGCCAGCAGCTCCCAATCAGGGGAGAATGAAAAACTGTTTTTT. This sequence joins TRBV5-1 and TRBJ1-4; a weak D match, TRBD1 (6 bases). Trimming pared 3 bases from V and 5 bases from J, leaving 14 bases between. The CDR3 covers 15 residues. CDR1 is SGHRS and CDR2 is YFSETQ in the germline V gene.

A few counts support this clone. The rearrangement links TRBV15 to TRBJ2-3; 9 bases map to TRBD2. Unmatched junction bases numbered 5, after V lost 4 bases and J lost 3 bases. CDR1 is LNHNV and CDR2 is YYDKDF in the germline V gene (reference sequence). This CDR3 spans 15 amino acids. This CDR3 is CATSKGAGGTDTQYF. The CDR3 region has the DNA TGTGCCACCAGCAAAGGGGCGGGGGGGACAGATACGCAGTATTTT.

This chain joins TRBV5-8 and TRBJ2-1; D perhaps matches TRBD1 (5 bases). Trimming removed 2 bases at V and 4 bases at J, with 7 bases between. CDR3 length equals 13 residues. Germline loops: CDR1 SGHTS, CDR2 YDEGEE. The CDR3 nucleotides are TGTGCCAGCAGCTTACAGGCTTACAATGAGCAGTTCTTC. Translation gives CASSLQAYNEQFF.